This TCR beta chain is drawn from a study of CD8 T cells in Susac syndrome. Reverse transcription used roughly 0.5 to 1 ug RNA and random hexamers. TCR beta CDR3 was amplified by immunoSEQ covering 54 Vbeta and 13 Jbeta. TCRdb used MiXCR to reprocess the immunoSEQ multiplex PCR reads, holding one entry per CDR3 protein. Of about 290,000 distinct CDR3 sequences in the sample, approximately 85% are singletons; the top ten hold 0.21%. The CDR3 contains 15 residues. The junction had 4 bases not matched to a gene; V was cut back by 3 bases and J by 1 base. Germline CDR1 and CDR2: SEHNR and FQNEAQ (reference sequence).

The V call is TRBV7-9, the J call TRBJ2-7; 9 positions match TRBD1. The receptor comes from a human donor with multiple sclerosis. Sequencing input: CD8+ T cells from PBMCs. This CDR3 is CASSFGQGSSYEQYF. The CDR3 DNA reads TGTGCCAGCAGCTTTGGACAGGGGTCGTCCTACGAGCAGTACTTC.